This T cell receptor (beta chain) emerged from a study of T-cell reconstitution after alpha-beta-depleted transplantation in children. Relative to its sample, this clonotype is medium-sized (0.01 to 0.1%). This sample's TCRbeta library carried unique molecular identifier barcodes. Using its own MiXCR run on the PCR reads, TCRdb lists one record per CDR3 protein. This sample carries about 24,000 distinct CDR3 sequences, approximately 10% of them seen once, and the ten largest clones take around a quarter. The sequences come from PBMCs from the stem cell graft donor, collected from the stem cell graft. This sequence was found in a human donor who donated a stem cell graft to a child with chronic granulomatous disease.

CDR3 sequence: CASRTGNQPQHF. CDR3 bases: TGTGCCAGCAGGACTGGCAATCAGCCCCAGCATTTT. This rearrangement joins TRBV25-1 to TRBJ1-5; D remains unclear. V was trimmed by 6 bases and J by 2 bases, leaving 5 bases between them. CDR3 length: 12 residues. Germline assignment: CDR1 MGHDK and CDR2 SYGVNS.